This is a list of T cell receptor beta chains from one sample in a study of molecular identifiers for immune sequencing clone quantification. TCRdb used MiXCR to reprocess the PCR reads, holding one entry per CDR3 protein. The table records about 640,000 distinct CDR3 sequences, just under 20% of them present only once. The sequencing input was naive CD8+ T cells from blood, with Jurkat cell RNA spiked in. All receptors derive from a human donor in good health. Some libraries in this study had Jurkat cell RNA spiked in. CDR3s include the opening cysteine and the closing phenylalanine or tryptophan. D genes are given only for firm matches. Clone size, where shown, is once, few, many, or a class for clones that have expanded.

>TRBJ1-2|.|TRBV12-3/TRBV12-4|.
CASSLGGSDYGYTF
TGTGCCAGCAGTTTAGGGGGGAGTGACTATGGCTACACCTTC
>TRBJ1-6|.|TRBV28|many
CASNGGGYNSPLHF
TGTGCCAGCAACGGCGGGGGATATAATTCACCCCTCCACTTT
>TRBJ2-1|TRBD2|TRBV6-2/TRBV6-3|many
CASSYPGGELGEQFF
TGTGCCAGCAGTTACCCGGGGGGAGAGTTAGGGGAGCAGTTCTTC
>TRBJ1-5|.|TRBV21-1|few
CASSKDDRRSLNSNRPQHF
TGTGCCAGCAGCAAAGACGACAGGAGGAGCCTTAATAGCAATCGGCCCCAGCATTTT
>TRBJ2-7|TRBD1|TRBV5-1|many
CASSLDRGAYEQYF
TGCGCCAGCAGCTTGGACAGGGGAGCCTACGAGCAGTACTTC
>TRBJ2-7|.|TRBV5-1|many
CASSLDRLPYEQYF
TGCGCCAGCAGCTTGGATAGATTACCCTACGAGCAGTACTTC
>TRBJ1-1|.|TRBV4-1|many
CASSQRGTLNTEAFF
TGCGCCAGCAGCCAGAGAGGGACGCTGAACACTGAAGCTTTCTTT
>TRBJ2-7|.|TRBV7-6|many
CASSTGWGATYEQYF
TGTGCCAGCAGCACCGGTTGGGGGGCGACCTACGAGCAGTACTTC
>TRBJ2-7|.|TRBV5-6|few
CASSLSLVGRYEQYF
TGTGCCAGCAGCCTCAGCCTTGTGGGTCGCTACGAGCAGTACTTC
>TRBJ2-1|.|TRBV7-3|.
CASSSVGLNEEFF
TGTGCCAGCAGCTCTGTCGGTTTAAATGAGGAGTTCTTC
>TRBJ2-4|.|TRBV7-9|many
CASSPTVGNIQYF
TGTGCCAGCAGCCCCACGGTGGGTAACATTCAGTACTTC
>TRBJ1-1|.|TRBV6-5|many
CASSLGGDEAFF
TGTGCCAGCAGCCTTGGGGGTGATGAAGCTTTCTTT
>TRBJ1-3|.|TRBV2|few
CASIGTSTGSGNTIYF
TGTGCCAGCATCGGGACATCGACGGGATCTGGAAACACCATATATTTT
>TRBJ2-2|TRBD1|TRBV2|many
CASHMGGTGSTGELFF
TGTGCCAGCCATATGGGTGGGACAGGGAGCACCGGGGAGCTGTTTTTT
>TRBJ2-7|.|TRBV4-3|.
CTSSQEVGYEQYF
TGCACCAGCAGCCAAGAGGTAGGGTACGAGCAGTACTTC
>TRBJ2-2|TRBD1|TRBV3-1|few
CASSPLTGGGTGELFF
TGTGCCAGCAGCCCATTGACAGGGGGCGGCACCGGGGAGCTGTTTTTT
>TRBJ2-7|TRBD2|TRBV5-5|.
CASSLGSWGLADYEQYF
TGTGCCAGCAGCTTGGGTAGCTGGGGACTAGCGGATTACGAGCAGTACTTC